This TCR beta chain was sequenced in a study of regulatory T cells in long-lasting Graves disease. Assembly of TCR beta libraries relied on iRepertoire HTBI primers together with Arm-PCR of CDR3 regions. Original data processing: Identification of gene segments yielded more than 60 TRBV and roughly 15 TRBJ across samples. MiXCR, applied by TCRdb to the multiplex PCR reads, yields one record per CDR3 protein. The V and J calls, along with clone size, are taken from TCRdb and not from the paper's own processing. The table lists roughly 350,000 distinct CDR3 sequences, under 20% of them singletons, with 20% to 25% in the top ten. The J segment lost 4 bases and the V segment lost 8 bases, leaving 12 bases of the junction unmatched. The CDR3 has 15 residues. CDR1 is SNHLY and CDR2 is FYNNEI in the germline V gene. In this sample, this clonotype turned up a few times. Its antigen is currently unknown. Regarding time point: newly diagnosed GD, antithyroid drugs for less than 3 months. PBMC-derived RNA was used for the TCR library.

General study findings and limits: Owing to a sample size that was small, accuracy may have been reduced.

In addition, the sample was reused for a study of T cells in Graves' hyperthyroidism and ophthalmopathy. From that report: Across 18 months, stable Graves' hyperthyroidism was marked by no progression to ophthalmopathy. The model identified upcoming ophthalmopathy a median about six months ahead of onset.

The sequences come from peripheral blood mononuclear cells (PBMCs), collected at new diagnosis, from a patient treated with antithyroid drugs. This clonotype originated in a woman younger than 30 with Graves disease. The V gene is TRBV2, the J gene TRBJ2-7, with 9 nucleotides matching TRBD1. In nucleotides, the CDR3 is TGTGCCAGCCAACCCGGGGGACAGGGTCATTACGAGCAGTACTTC. This gives the protein CASQPGGQGHYEQYF.